This T cell receptor (beta chain) was captured in a study of identical twins. Whole-study results and caveats: Among monozygotic twins, out-of-frame TCR alpha sharing exceeded what models predicted. Less excess twin sharing appeared in beta out-of-frame sequences. Cord blood beta clonotypes that were abundant carried fewer insertions, and memory repertoires showed no such trend.

With respect to this clonotype: What it binds is not known.

Per germline, CDR1 MGHRA and CDR2 YSYEKL. J lost 2 bases, V lost 4 bases, and 16 bases had no gene match. The CDR3 has 19 residues. TCRdb itself ran the 5' RACE reads through MiXCR, one entry per CDR3 protein. The sample carries approximately 600,000 distinct CDR3 sequences, around a tenth recorded once. This sample was also put to use in a study of yellow fever vaccine responses in identical twins.

Sequenced material: PBMCs. This chain uses TRBV4-1 with TRBJ2-2, with 7 bases lining up with TRBD2. The origin of this receptor is a woman aged 18-29 years in good health. The chain's CDR3 is CASSRPADGAGVNTGELFF. The CDR3 region has the DNA TGCGCCAGCAGCCGCCCCGCGGATGGGGCGGGGGTTAACACCGGGGAGCTGTTTTTT.